This TCR beta chain was recorded in a study of CD8 T cells in ankylosing spondylitis. Findings of the study overall: According to the report, clones linked to the disease were significantly enriched in matched synovial fluid samples taken from ankylosing spondylitis patients.

Researchers built TCR beta libraries using quantitative 5'-RACE with molecular barcodes. Each CDR3 protein is one row after TCRdb ran MiXCR on the 5' RACE reads. There are approximately 220,000 distinct CDR3 sequences in the sample; approximately 24% occur only once, and less than 8.5% lies in the top ten. The germline V gene encodes CDR1 LGHNA and CDR2 YNFKEQ. The CDR3 extends over 15 amino acids. V lost 0 bases and J 4 bases, leaving 11 bases between the germline ends. This clonotype was picked up many times. Its antigen is not identified. V usage is TRBV4-2 and J usage is TRBJ2-3; no definite D call. Sample: blood, either unsorted or a sorted T cell fraction (not recorded which). The clonotype originates from a male donor with ankylosing spondylitis or in good health (not recorded which). The CDR3 sequence: CASSQDPSVADTQYF. CDR3 nucleotide sequence: TGTGCCAGCAGCCAAGACCCGTCGGTTGCAGATACGCAGTATTTT.